One sample yielded the 16 T cell receptor beta chains listed below, sequenced in a study of identical twins. TCRdb re-analysed the 5' RACE reads in MiXCR, keeping a single row per CDR3 protein. Among about 890,000 distinct CDR3 sequences listed, 9% to 15% were seen once. These data are also associated with another study on yellow fever vaccine responses in identical twins.

The specimen sequenced was PBMCs. The receptor source for this set is a woman aged 18-30 years in good health.

This chain uses TRBV29-1 with TRBJ1-1; D remains ambiguous. There are 13 residues in the CDR3. With 4 bases removed from V and 0 bases from J, the gap between germline ends came to 9 bases. The germline V gene encodes CDR1 SQVTM and CDR2 ANQGSEA. The CDR3: CSVAVNMNTEAFF. The CDR3 bases are TGCAGCGTTGCCGTAAATATGAACACTGAAGCTTTCTTT.

The genes are TRBV10-3 and TRBJ2-5; no clear D gene. Germline values: CDR1 ENHRY, CDR2 SYGVKD. Deletions cut 3 bases from V and 4 bases from J, with 6 bases between. This CDR3 has 12 residues. CDR3 coding DNA: TGTGCCATCAGTGATCCCGGAGAGACCCAGTACTTC. Residues: CAISDPGETQYF.

This clonotype has only a few counts. V gene TRBV2 combines with J gene TRBJ1-4; D is uncertain. The ends were cut back, 7 bases at V and 8 bases at J, with 17 bases in the middle. The CDR3 totals 14 residues. Germline CDR1 is SNHLY and CDR2 is FYNNEI. The CDR3 sequence is CASTGLWQNEKLFF. The CDR3 region has the DNA TGTGCCAGCACCGGATTGTGGCAGAACGAAAAACTGTTTTTT.

This clonotype was counted only a few times. Written as DNA, the CDR3 is TGTGCCAGCAGTGAGCCCATTGGAGTACGTGAAAAACTGTTTTTT. Residues: CASSEPIGVREKLFF. The chain couples TRBV6-1 to TRBJ1-4, with unresolved D. Germline V gene sequence: CDR1 MNHNS, CDR2 SASEGT. The CDR3 runs 15 residues. The germline V and J ends were trimmed by 3 bases and 7 bases, with 15 bases remaining between them.

This sequence joins TRBV10-3 and TRBJ1-5; D remains unclear. The germline CDR1 and CDR2 sequences are ENHRY and SYGVKD. The CDR3 is made up of 13 amino acids. V dropped 0 bases and J dropped 5 bases, with 5 bases sitting between them. The CDR3 here is CAISESVDQPQHF. The CDR3 DNA reads as TGTGCCATCAGTGAGTCGGTAGATCAGCCCCAGCATTTT.

The rearrangement links TRBV7-9 to TRBJ2-4; D is undetermined. V was pared by 2 bases and J by 0 bases, with 11 bases between. The germline V gene has CDR1 SEHNR and CDR2 FQNEAQ (reference sequence). This CDR3 has 16 residues. CDR3 coding DNA: TGTGCCAGCAGCTTACATGACCCCCAAGCCAAAAACATTCAGTACTTC. Protein: CASSLHDPQAKNIQYF.

This clonotype was counted ten times or more. The chain joins TRBV14 to TRBJ2-1; D not resolved. CDR1 is SGHDN, CDR2 FVKESK, per germline. V was pared by 5 bases and J by 6 bases, with 8 bases between. The CDR3 totals 12 residues. This CDR3 is CASSRRINEQFF. The CDR3 DNA reads TGTGCCAGCAGCAGGCGGATCAATGAGCAGTTCTTC.

This clonotype was counted many times. This sequence joins TRBV10-3 and TRBJ2-1, with a possible D match to TRBD1 (6 bases). CDR3 length: 15 residues. Germline-derived CDR1 and CDR2 are ENHRY and SYGVKD. V was pared by 6 bases and J by 4 bases, with 16 bases between. Written as DNA, the CDR3 is TGTGCCATCAGCCCGGGACAACCCTTTTACAATGAGCAGTTCTTC. Protein: CAISPGQPFYNEQFF.

The rearrangement joins TRBV3-1 to TRBJ2-2, with TRBD2 identical over 15 bases. The CDR3 has 17 amino acids. The germline gives CDR1 LGHDT, CDR2 YNNKEL (reference sequence). V shed 4 bases and J 5 bases; nucleotides not matched to a gene: 5. In DNA, the CDR3 is TGTGCCAGCAGCCCGGGACTAGCGGGGGGAGAGACCGGGGAGCTGTTTTTT. This sequence encodes CASSPGLAGGETGELFF.

This chain uses TRBV12-3 or TRBV12-4 with TRBJ2-1; possibly TRBD1 for D (5 bases). V was trimmed by 2 bases and J by 9 bases, leaving 8 bases between them. The CDR3 runs 12 residues. The chain's CDR3 is CASSLLGVEQFF. CDR3 sequence (DNA): TGTGCCAGCAGTTTATTAGGGGTTGAGCAGTTCTTC.

The chain is built from TRBV5-1 and TRBJ2-7; D is undetermined. The CDR3 loop spans 13 amino acids. V lost 2 bases and J 6 bases, leaving 12 bases between the germline ends. Germline CDR1 and CDR2: SGHRS and YFSETQ. In nucleotides, the CDR3 is TGCGCCAGCAGCTTAAATTCTGACGGCGAGCAGTACTTC. Encoded protein: CASSLNSDGEQYF.

This clonotype was found a few times. This sequence joins TRBV12-3 or TRBV12-4 and TRBJ1-2, with D possibly being TRBD1 (6 bases). The CDR3 is 14 amino acids. The V gene lost 6 bases and the J gene lost 5 bases, with 16 bases spanning the gap. In DNA form, the CDR3 reads TGTGCCAGCAGCATTTACCAGGGGACATATGGCTACACCTTC. Amino acids: CASSIYQGTYGYTF.

The V gene is TRBV6-5, the J gene TRBJ1-2; D is unresolved. The CDR3 loop spans 14 amino acids. Trimming removed 5 bases from V and 2 bases from J, with 12 bases in between. CDR1 and CDR2 (germline): MNHEY, SVGAGI. The chain's CDR3 is CASSLELLNYGYTF. In nucleotides, the CDR3 is TGTGCCAGCAGTCTGGAGTTACTAAACTATGGCTACACCTTC.

Only a few counts were recorded for this clonotype. This chain links TRBV27 with TRBJ2-1, with 7 bases matching TRBD1. Germline lookup yields CDR1 MNHEY and CDR2 SMNVEV (reference sequence). This CDR3 comprises 14 residues. V was clipped by 3 bases and J by 5 bases; unmatched bases: 4. The DNA for the CDR3 is TGTGCCAGCAGTTTTGCAGGGGGTCACAATGAGCAGTTCTTC. Amino acid sequence: CASSFAGGHNEQFF.

This clonotype was seen a few times. The chain uses TRBV7-9 and TRBJ2-3; 10 bases are shared with TRBD2. The CDR3 extends over 17 amino acids. The germline CDR1 and CDR2 sequences are SEHNR and FQNEAQ (reference sequence). V lost 4 bases, J lost 2 bases, and 9 bases stayed unmatched. CDR3 sequence reads: CASSSGIAGGYTDTQYF. CDR3 DNA sequence: TGTGCCAGCAGCTCAGGGATAGCGGGGGGCTACACAGATACGCAGTATTTT.

The rearrangement links TRBV20-1 to TRBJ2-6; the D gene could be TRBD1 or TRBD2 (5 bases each). Trimming pared 0 bases from V and 1 base from J, leaving 16 bases between. The CDR3 loop spans 18 amino acids. Germline V lookup: CDR1 DFQATT, CDR2 SNEGSKA (reference sequence). CDR3 DNA sequence: TGCAGTGCTAGAGATGGCCCCCCGGGGCAGTCTGGGGCCAACGTCCTGACTTTC. This encodes CSARDGPPGQSGANVLTF.